A single sample gave rise to the 17 T cell receptor beta chains below, sequenced in a study of blood T cell repertoires in COVID-19. The repertoire was sequenced with immunoSEQ multiplex PCR; TCRdb's copy has only in-frame clones and lacks some. The sample has 90,000 to 100,000 clones, 86% seen once. The sample comprised peripheral blood. The origin of the receptors is a man older than 75 with acute or convalescent COVID-19.

V and J are TRBV10-3 and TRBJ1-1; no clear D. V was shortened by 0 bases and J by 3 bases, with 5 bases between the two germline ends. Per the germline V gene, CDR1 is ENHRY and CDR2 is SYGVKD. The length of the CDR3 is 13 residues. The CDR3 is CAISESSDTEAFF. The CDR3 bases are TGTGCCATCAGTGAGTCCTCAGACACTGAAGCTTTCTTT.

V is TRBV30 and J is TRBJ2-5, with TRBD1 matching over 11 bases. Germline V gives CDR1 GTSNPN, CDR2 SVGIG (reference sequence). This CDR3 region has 15 residues. Trimming removed 2 bases from V and 6 bases from J; junction bases left unmatched: 8. DNA of the CDR3: TGTGCCTGGAGTACCGGGACAGGGGGGTGGAAGACCCAGTACTTC. It specifies CAWSTGTGGWKTQYF.

This chain uses TRBV7-2 with TRBJ2-2; 8 nucleotides align to TRBD1. CDR1 SGHTA and CDR2 FQGNSA come from the germline V gene. The V gene end was trimmed by 5 bases and the J gene end by 7 bases; junction bases not matched to a gene: 15. CDR3 size: 17 residues. CDR3 residues: CASSLLPLQGVGGELFF. CDR3 nucleotides: TGTGCCAGCAGCCTACTCCCTTTACAGGGGGTGGGCGGGGAGCTGTTTTTT.

The chain carries TRBV19 and TRBJ2-1, with 8 bases matching TRBD2. The CDR3 covers 14 residues. CDR1 LNHDA and CDR2 SQIVND come from the germline V gene (reference sequence). V was pared by 3 bases and J by 6 bases, with 4 bases of the junction left unmatched. The CDR3 coding sequence is TGTGCCAGTAGTATGGACGGGAGGGTCAATGAGCAGTTCTTC. Amino acids: CASSMDGRVNEQFF.

V is TRBV6-2 or TRBV6-3 and J is TRBJ2-2; TRBD1 matches 8 bases. This CDR3 comprises 16 residues. Per germline, CDR1 MNHEY and CDR2 SVGEGT. The V and J ends lost 0 bases and 4 bases, in that order; junction bases with no gene match: 4. CDR3 sequence reads: CASSYSLTGGTGELFF. CDR3 coding DNA: TGTGCCAGCAGTTACTCCTTAACAGGGGGCACCGGGGAGCTGTTTTTT.

V is TRBV9 and J is TRBJ2-1; 11 bases align to TRBD1. This CDR3 spans 13 amino acids. In germline, CDR1 is SGDLS, CDR2 YYNGEE. V was pared by 3 bases and J by 14 bases, with 7 bases of the junction left unmatched. This CDR3 is CASSAQDRGREFF. The CDR3 DNA is TGTGCCAGCAGCGCCCAGGACAGGGGGCGGGAGTTCTTC.

This sequence joins TRBV7-2 and TRBJ1-5; D may be TRBD1 (5 bases). The V gene lost 6 bases and the J gene lost 5 bases, with 11 bases spanning the gap. Germline values: CDR1 SGHTA, CDR2 FQGNSA. The CDR3 sequence is 13 residues long. The CDR3 region has the DNA TGTGCCAGCAGTCAAGGAGGGGATCAGCCCCAGCATTTT. Protein sequence: CASSQGGDQPQHF.

This clone showed up just once. The chain recombines TRBV7-9 with TRBJ2-5, with 10 nucleotides matching TRBD2. The ends lost 5 bases at V and 5 bases at J; junction bases unmatched: 14. The CDR3 length is 17 residues. Germline assignment: CDR1 SEHNR and CDR2 FQNEAQ (reference sequence). The CDR3 sequence is CASSRNPPAGGWETQYF. CDR3 coding DNA: TGTGCCAGCAGCCGAAACCCCCCAGCGGGAGGGTGGGAGACCCAGTACTTC.

V is TRBV14 and J is TRBJ1-1; D unclear. The CDR3 is made up of 14 amino acids. Germline loops: CDR1 SGHDN, CDR2 FVKESK. V lost 0 bases to trimming and J lost 4 bases, with 9 bases between them. Here the CDR3 reads CASSQDWRTTEAFF. For the CDR3, the DNA is TGTGCCAGCAGCCAAGACTGGAGGACCACTGAAGCTTTCTTT.

The chain recombines TRBV19 with TRBJ2-1, with D maybe TRBD2 (5 bases). The CDR3 extends over 15 amino acids. Germline CDR1 reads LNHDA; CDR2 reads SQIVND (reference sequence). V shed 1 base and J shed 5 bases, with 12 bases lying between them. CDR3: CASSIASWEDNEQFF. CDR3 DNA sequence: TGTGCCAGTAGTATAGCTAGCTGGGAAGACAATGAGCAGTTCTTC.

The chain recombines TRBV28 with TRBJ1-2, with no clear D. The CDR3 is 13 amino acids. With 5 bases removed from V and 4 bases from J, the gap between germline ends came to 11 bases. Germline CDR1 is MDHEN and CDR2 is SYDVKM. DNA for the CDR3: TGTGCCAGCAGTCCCACAAATCGCTATGGCTACACCTTC. Its translation: CASSPTNRYGYTF.

Comment on this clone: Other DNA sequences from this sample encode an identical CDR3 as well. This chain uses TRBV5-1 with TRBJ1-6; 10 bases align to TRBD1. V lost 4 bases and J lost 7; bases outside the gene matches: 2. The CDR3 runs 14 residues. Germline CDR1 is SGHRS and CDR2 is YFSETQ. In DNA, the CDR3 is TGCGCCAGCAGCCTGACAGGGGGCAATTCACCCCTCCACTTT. Translation: CASSLTGGNSPLHF.

The J gene is TRBJ1-2, the V gene TRBV28; D gene uncertain. Looked up from germline, CDR1 is MDHEN and CDR2 is SYDVKM. V was cut by 5 bases and J by 2 bases, with 12 bases left in between. CDR3 length: 14 amino acids. As DNA, the CDR3 is TGTGCCAGCAGTCCAAAAATCCAAAACTATGGCTACACCTTC. This encodes CASSPKIQNYGYTF.

The gene calls are TRBV5-1 and TRBJ1-3, with TRBD1 identical over 7 bases. CDR3 length: 15 residues. V lost 4 bases to trimming and J lost 9 bases; unmatched junction nucleotides: 13. Germline assignment: CDR1 SGHRS and CDR2 YFSETQ. The DNA for the CDR3 is TGCGCCAGCAGCGTAGAGGGACAGATGCGTGGCACCATATATTTT. Its protein is CASSVEGQMRGTIYF.

The rearrangement links TRBV14 to TRBJ1-2; D ambiguous. The CDR3 loop spans 15 amino acids. Germline values: CDR1 SGHDN, CDR2 FVKESK. V dropped 4 bases and J dropped 6 bases, with 18 bases sitting between them. The CDR3 here is CASSLDSWPGDGYTF. DNA for the CDR3: TGTGCCAGCAGCCTAGACTCTTGGCCAGGCGATGGCTACACCTTC.

The chain carries TRBV9 and TRBJ2-3; 7 positions agree with TRBD2. This CDR3 region has 17 residues. Germline CDR1 SGDLS, CDR2 YYNGEE. Unmatched junction bases numbered 7, after V lost 0 bases and J lost 0 bases. CDR3 DNA: TGTGCCAGCAGCGTAGGTTGGCTAGCGGAGAGCACAGATACGCAGTATTTT. Translated: CASSVGWLAESTDTQYF.

The chain links TRBV4-3 to TRBJ2-3, with 10 bases matching TRBD2. Germline values: CDR1 LGHNA, CDR2 YSLEER. With V trimmed by 4 bases and J by 3 bases, 4 bases remained unmatched. The length of the CDR3 is 15 residues. The CDR3 DNA reads TGCGCCAGCAGCCGATCACTAGCGGGGACAGATACGCAGTATTTT. Its protein product is CASSRSLAGTDTQYF.